This T cell receptor beta chain came from a study of blood T cell repertoires in COVID-19. About the research overall: All recovered Cohort 3 donors got two negative PCRs, got clearance, or saw symptom resolution. Nucleic acid was either cDNA or gDNA, and it came from T cells, B-cell-depleted T cells, or PBMCs.

Per the study methods: Amplification from reference gene primers served as the basis for estimated nucleated cell counts. Here immunoSEQ multiplex PCR was the method, and the copy in TCRdb shows in-frame clones only, minus some. V and J calls and clone size are copied from that table; D and trimming were computed from the DNA. The sample has 350,000 to 450,000 clones, around 87% seen once. CDR3 size: 11 residues. CDR1 is ENHRY, CDR2 SYGVKD, per germline. Trimming cost V 11 bases and J 2 bases, with 10 bases left between them. Participants were placed into cohorts based on the clinical history they reported.

The TCR comes from a man aged 35-49 years in a cohort exposed to, infected with or recovered from COVID-19 (not recorded which). J is TRBJ2-7 and V is TRBV10-3; D is ambiguous. The sequenced sample was PBMCs or T cells enriched from blood (not recorded which). The CDR3 bases are TGTGCCTCCCGGTCCGCCTACGAGCAGTACTTC. This translates into CASRSAYEQYF.